This T cell receptor beta chain appears in the sequencing data of a study of shared clonotypes between healthy human individuals. Everyone who donated was a Caucasian adult who lived in Nashville, Tennessee. CD45RA-negative memory and CD45RA+ naive subsets were split from the CD4+ cells. Data came from immunoSEQ multiplex PCR; TCRdb stores just in-frame clones and leaves some out. The data contain about 770,000 clones, around 70% of them singletons. As to this clone: The junction departs from the called germline gene at one end, perhaps through a read error.

Per germline, CDR1 MRHNA and CDR2 SNTAGT. There are 17 residues in the CDR3. The sequence was collected from a woman in her twenties or thirties in good health. Sequencing was done on a sample of memory CD4+ T cells sorted from blood. Subset here: CD45RA-negative fraction. The chain couples TRBV6-4 to TRBJ2-6; 10 nucleotides match TRBD2. CDR3 sequence: CASSPQREGNGVNVLTF. The CDR3 nucleotides are TGTGCCAGCAGTCCTCAGCGGGAGGGCAATGGGGTCAACGTCCTGACTTTC.